This TCR beta chain comes out of a study of beta chain features in type 1 diabetes. Across the whole study: What patients shared with healthy donors was a similar profile of age, gender and cell yields. Whole-study results and caveats: It was among patients, rather than healthy donors, that naive, central memory and Treg TCRB repertoires appeared more similar. TCRB CDR3 length was moderately but significantly reduced in all four CD4+ subsets of Type 1 diabetes patients.

In total, each donor contributed a single heparinised blood draw that averaged around 110 mL. Sorted populations all exceeded 98% purity. This clone has only a few counts. What it binds is unknown. Expressed TCRB transcripts were sequenced after all isolated RNA was converted to cDNA. Repertoires were generated with immunoSEQ multiplex PCR, while TCRdb's copy carries only in-frame clones and drops some. The data contain some 350,000 clones, around 9.6% of them singletons. The ends were cut back, 3 bases at V and 2 bases at J, with 14 bases in the middle. The CDR3 has 15 amino acids. Looked up from germline, CDR1 is SGHRS and CDR2 is YFSETQ.

V is TRBV5-1 and J is TRBJ1-2, with TRBD1 as a possible D gene (5 bases). This clonotype was sampled from a man aged 25 to 40 with type 1 diabetes. Sequencing was carried out using central memory CD4+ T cells from blood. For the CDR3, the DNA is TGCGCCAGCAGCTGGGGCCTGACAGAAAACTATGGCTACACCTTC. Translation gives CASSWGLTENYGYTF.